This TCR beta chain was identified during a study of blood T cells in healthy people across ages. Study findings and constraints: Estimated diversity, derived from one million T cells, was regarded as an underestimate.

Primers used in a second PCR of roughly 7 to 12 cycles were a sample-barcoded 5' primer and a J-beta primer mix. Sequencing recovered at least 2.5 million CDR3-containing paired-end reads from each sample. TCRdb recomputed calls from the 5' RACE reads with MiXCR, one row per CDR3 protein. The data hold 1.5 million or so distinct CDR3 sequences, with roughly 40% observed a single time. On this clonotype: Its target is unknown.

The sequence came from a woman under 30 in good health. The sample consisted of blood.

CDR3 nucleotide sequence: TGTGCCAGCTCACTCGGCAGTTTGAGACGGAGGGCTTTCTTT. Its protein is CASSLGSLRRRAFF. V and J are TRBV18 and TRBJ1-1; D is unresolved. The CDR3 has 14 amino acids. Per the germline V gene, CDR1 is KGHSH and CDR2 is LQKENI. V lost 4 bases and J lost 11, with 20 bases in between.